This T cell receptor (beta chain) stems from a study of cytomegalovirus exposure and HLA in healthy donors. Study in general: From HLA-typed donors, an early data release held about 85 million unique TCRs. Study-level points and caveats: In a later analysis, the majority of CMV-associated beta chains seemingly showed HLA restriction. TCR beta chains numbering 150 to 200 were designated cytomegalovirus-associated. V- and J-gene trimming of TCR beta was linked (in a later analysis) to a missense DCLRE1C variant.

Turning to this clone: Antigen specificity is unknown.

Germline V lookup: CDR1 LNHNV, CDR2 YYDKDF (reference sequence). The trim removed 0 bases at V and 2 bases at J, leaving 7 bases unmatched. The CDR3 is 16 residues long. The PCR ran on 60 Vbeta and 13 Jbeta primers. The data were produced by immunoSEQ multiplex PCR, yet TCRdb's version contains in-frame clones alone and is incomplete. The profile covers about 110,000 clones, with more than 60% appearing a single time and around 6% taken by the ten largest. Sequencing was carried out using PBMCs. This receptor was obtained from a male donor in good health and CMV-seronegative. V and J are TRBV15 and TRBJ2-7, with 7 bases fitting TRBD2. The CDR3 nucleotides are TGTGCCACCAGCAGAGAATTGGCGGGAGCTCCCTACGAGCAGTACTTC. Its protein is CATSRELAGAPYEQYF. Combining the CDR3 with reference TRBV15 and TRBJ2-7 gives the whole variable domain DAMVIQNPRYQVTQFGKPVTLSCSQTLNHNVMYWYQQKSSQAPKLLFHYYDKDFNNEADTPDNFQSRRPNTSFCFLDIRSPGLGDTAMYLCATSRELAGAPYEQYFGPGTRLTVT.